Sequencing of this T cell receptor (beta chain) was carried out in a study of blood T cells in healthy people across ages. CDR1 SGHTA and CDR2 FQGTGA come from the germline V gene. The CDR3 spans 15 residues. Primers used in a second PCR of about 6 to 11 cycles were a sample-barcoded 5' primer and a J-beta primer mix. TCRdb used MiXCR to reprocess the 5' RACE reads, holding one entry per CDR3 protein. Of fewer than 2 million distinct CDR3 sequences in the sample, about two fifths were seen once. In the case of this clonotype: The junction does not match germline at one end; this may be a read error.

Sequencing was performed on blood. The V and J genes are TRBV7-3 and TRBJ2-5; 7 bases agree with TRBD1. This TCR derives from a human donor in good health. The CDR3 nucleotides read TGTGCCAGCAGCCCTGGGACAGACTACCATGAGACCCAGTACTTC. Residues: CASSPGTDYHETQYF.